The table lists the clone carrying this TCR beta chain with a count of one. The data stem from a study of blood T cell repertoires in COVID-19. Here immunoSEQ multiplex PCR was the method, and the copy in TCRdb shows in-frame clones only, minus some. The sample records roughly 220,000 clones, 80% to 90% being singletons. CDR1 is MNHEY and CDR2 is SMNVEV in the germline V gene (reference sequence). Germline trimming cut 3 bases from V and 6 bases from J; bases unmatched to any gene: 11. There are 17 residues in the CDR3. Sequenced input: peripheral blood. V usage is TRBV27 and J usage is TRBJ2-1; 10 bases line up with TRBD2. The receptor's source is a man older than 75 with acute or convalescent COVID-19. This CDR3 reads CASSFFSLAGVFNEQFF. The DNA for the CDR3 is TGTGCCAGCAGTTTTTTTAGTCTAGCGGGAGTATTCAATGAGCAGTTCTTC.